These 8 T cell receptor beta chains came from one sample sequenced in a study of shared clonotypes between healthy human individuals. The data were produced by immunoSEQ multiplex PCR, yet TCRdb's version contains in-frame clones alone and is incomplete. This sample has approximately 340,000 clones, with less than 75% found just once. The material sequenced was memory CD4+ T cells sorted from blood. Described subset: CD45RA-negative fraction. All receptors derive from a man aged 25-45 years in good health.

This chain joins TRBV5-1 and TRBJ2-3, with D possibly matching TRBD2 (5 bases). V was shortened by 4 bases and J by 1 base, with 10 bases between the two germline ends. This CDR3 spans 14 amino acids. Germline CDR1 and CDR2: SGHRS and YFSETQ. The DNA of the CDR3 is TGCGCCAGCAGCCGTAGCGATCGCACAGATACGCAGTATTTT. Its protein product is CASSRSDRTDTQYF.

This clone has a single count. This sequence joins TRBV29-1 and TRBJ1-1, with unresolved D. Trimming removed 5 bases at V and 3 bases at J, with 19 bases between. This CDR3 has 15 residues. Germline V gene sequence: CDR1 SQVTM, CDR2 ANQGSEA. CDR3 DNA: TGCAGCGTTTCCTATGTTCTCAAAGCAGACACTGAAGCTTTCTTT. Protein: CSVSYVLKADTEAFF.

This chain links TRBV10-2 with TRBJ2-3, with 11 bases identical to TRBD2. This CDR3 comprises 15 residues. The germline V gene encodes CDR1 WSHSY and CDR2 SAAADI. V shed 5 bases and J 5 bases; nucleotides not matched to a gene: 6. The CDR3 nucleotides read TGCGCCAGCAGTTCCTTAGCGGGAGGGCGAGATACGCAGTATTTT. This sequence encodes CASSSLAGGRDTQYF.

The genes are TRBV28 and TRBJ2-7; 9 bases map to TRBD1. The V gene end was trimmed by 8 bases and the J gene end by 5 bases; junction bases not matched to a gene: 7. Germline V gives CDR1 MDHEN, CDR2 SYDVKM. The CDR3 covers 13 residues. CDR3 in DNA: TGTGCCAGCGGGGACAGGGTAATTCACGAGCAGTACTTC. The encoded protein is CASGDRVIHEQYF.

The chain joins TRBV5-1 to TRBJ2-1; the D gene is possibly TRBD1 (6 bases). Germline V lookup: CDR1 SGHRS, CDR2 YFSETQ. The CDR3 has 15 amino acids. Trimming pared 2 bases from V and 5 bases from J, leaving 14 bases between. The CDR3 sequence is CASSLIHREDNEQFF. The CDR3 region has the DNA TGCGCCAGCAGCTTAATCCACAGGGAAGACAATGAGCAGTTCTTC.

This chain uses TRBV9 with TRBJ2-5; 9 nucleotides align to TRBD2. V trimming: 3 bases; J trimming: 2 bases; junction bases outside the gene matches: 8. The CDR3 spans 16 residues. Germline V gene lookup returns CDR1 SGDLS and CDR2 YYNGEE. The CDR3 reads CASSADSGSGQETQYF. CDR3 in DNA: TGTGCCAGCAGCGCTGATAGCGGGAGCGGGCAAGAGACCCAGTACTTC.

The chain couples TRBV6-1 to TRBJ2-7; D unresolved. The V gene's germline CDR1 is MNHNS and CDR2 SASEGT. The CDR3 sequence is 11 residues long. V was trimmed by 6 bases and J by 4 bases, leaving 7 bases between them. This CDR3 reads CASRELYEQYF. In DNA, the CDR3 is TGTGCCAGCAGGGAGTTATACGAGCAGTACTTC.

V usage is TRBV19 and J usage is TRBJ2-3; D is perhaps TRBD2 (6 bases). Germline V gives CDR1 LNHDA, CDR2 SQIVND (reference sequence). CDR3 length: 17 residues. The ends were cut back, 3 bases at V and 1 base at J, with 17 bases in the middle. The DNA of the CDR3 is TGTGCCAGTAGTATTTTCGCCGGGGGATTGGGCACAGATACGCAGTATTTT. Amino acids: CASSIFAGGLGTDTQYF.